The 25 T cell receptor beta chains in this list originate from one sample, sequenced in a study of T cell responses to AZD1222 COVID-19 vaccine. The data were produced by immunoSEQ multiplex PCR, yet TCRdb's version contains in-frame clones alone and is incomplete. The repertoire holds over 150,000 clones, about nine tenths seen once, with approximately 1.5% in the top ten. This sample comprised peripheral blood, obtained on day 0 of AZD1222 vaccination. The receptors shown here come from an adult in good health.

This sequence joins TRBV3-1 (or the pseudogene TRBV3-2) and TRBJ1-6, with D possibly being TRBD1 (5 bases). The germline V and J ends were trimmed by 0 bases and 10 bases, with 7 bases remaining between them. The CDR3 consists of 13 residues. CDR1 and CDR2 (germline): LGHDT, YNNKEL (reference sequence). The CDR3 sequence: CASSQDGGSPLHF. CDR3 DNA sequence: TGTGCCAGCAGCCAAGATGGGGGATCACCCCTCCACTTT.

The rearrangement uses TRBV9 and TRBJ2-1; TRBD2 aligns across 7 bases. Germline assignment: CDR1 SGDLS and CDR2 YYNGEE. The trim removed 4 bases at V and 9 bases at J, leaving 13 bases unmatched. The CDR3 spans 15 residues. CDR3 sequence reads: CASSLLAGEHVEQFF. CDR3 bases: TGTGCCAGCAGCCTGTTGGCGGGGGAGCACGTTGAGCAGTTCTTC.

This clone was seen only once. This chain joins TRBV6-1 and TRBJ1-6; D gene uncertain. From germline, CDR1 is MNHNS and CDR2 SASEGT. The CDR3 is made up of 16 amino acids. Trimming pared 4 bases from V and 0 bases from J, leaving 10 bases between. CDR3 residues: CASSAAASSYNSPLHF. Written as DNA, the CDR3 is TGTGCCAGCAGTGCGGCGGCAAGCTCCTATAATTCACCCCTCCACTTT.

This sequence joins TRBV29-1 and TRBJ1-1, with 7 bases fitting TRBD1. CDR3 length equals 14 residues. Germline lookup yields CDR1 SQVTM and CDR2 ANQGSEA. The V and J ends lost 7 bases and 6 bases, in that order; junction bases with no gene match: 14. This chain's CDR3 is CSGDDRDLYAEAFF. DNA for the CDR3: TGCAGCGGCGACGACAGGGACCTATACGCTGAAGCTTTCTTT.

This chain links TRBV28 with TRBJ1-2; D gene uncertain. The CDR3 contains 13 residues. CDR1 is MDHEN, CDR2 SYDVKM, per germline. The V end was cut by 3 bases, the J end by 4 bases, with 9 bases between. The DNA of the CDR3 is TGTGCCAGCAGTTTTCTGGCCCTCTATGGCTACACCTTC. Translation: CASSFLALYGYTF.

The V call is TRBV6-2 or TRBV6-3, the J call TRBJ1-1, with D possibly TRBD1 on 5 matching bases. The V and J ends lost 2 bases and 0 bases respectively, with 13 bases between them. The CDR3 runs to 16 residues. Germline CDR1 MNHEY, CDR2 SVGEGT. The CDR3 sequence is CASSYETGTLNTEAFF. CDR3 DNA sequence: TGTGCCAGCAGTTACGAGACCGGGACTTTGAACACTGAAGCTTTCTTT.

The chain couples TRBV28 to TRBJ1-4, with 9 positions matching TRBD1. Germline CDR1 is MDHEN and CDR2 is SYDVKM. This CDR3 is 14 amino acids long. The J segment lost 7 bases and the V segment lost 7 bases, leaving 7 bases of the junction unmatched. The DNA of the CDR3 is TGTGCCAGCAACTGGGACAGGGACGGTGAAAAACTGTTTTTT. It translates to CASNWDRDGEKLFF.

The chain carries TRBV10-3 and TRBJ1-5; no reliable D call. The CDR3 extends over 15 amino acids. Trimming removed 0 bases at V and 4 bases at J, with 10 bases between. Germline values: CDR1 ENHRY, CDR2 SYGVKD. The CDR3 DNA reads TGTGCCATCAGTGAGTCGATGGTCTTTAATCAGCCCCAGCATTTT. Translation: CAISESMVFNQPQHF.

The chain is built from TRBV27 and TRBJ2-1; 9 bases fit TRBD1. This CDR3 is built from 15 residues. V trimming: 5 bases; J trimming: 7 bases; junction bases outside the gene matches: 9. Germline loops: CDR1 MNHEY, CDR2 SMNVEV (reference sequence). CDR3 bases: TGTGCCAGCAGTGTGCCGGGACAGGGACGTAATGAGCAGTTCTTC. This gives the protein CASSVPGQGRNEQFF.

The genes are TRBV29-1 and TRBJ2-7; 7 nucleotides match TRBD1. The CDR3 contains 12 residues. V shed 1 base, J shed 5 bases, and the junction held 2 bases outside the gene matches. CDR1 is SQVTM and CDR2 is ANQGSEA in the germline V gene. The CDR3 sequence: CSVEGQGDEQYF. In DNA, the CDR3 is TGCAGCGTTGAAGGACAGGGTGACGAGCAGTACTTC.

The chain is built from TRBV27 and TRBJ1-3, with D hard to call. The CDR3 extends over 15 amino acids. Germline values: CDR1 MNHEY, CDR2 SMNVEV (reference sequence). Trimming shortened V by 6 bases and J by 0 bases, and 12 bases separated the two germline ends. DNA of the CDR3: TGTGCCAGCAGCCCCGACCGGAGCTCTGGAAACACCATATATTTT. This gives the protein CASSPDRSSGNTIYF.

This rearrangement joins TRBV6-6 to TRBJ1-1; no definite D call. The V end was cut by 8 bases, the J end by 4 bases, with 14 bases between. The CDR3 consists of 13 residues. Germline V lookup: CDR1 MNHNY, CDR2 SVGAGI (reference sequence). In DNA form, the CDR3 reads TGTGCCAGCCCTCGGGATCGTAGCACTGAAGCTTTCTTT. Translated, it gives CASPRDRSTEAFF.

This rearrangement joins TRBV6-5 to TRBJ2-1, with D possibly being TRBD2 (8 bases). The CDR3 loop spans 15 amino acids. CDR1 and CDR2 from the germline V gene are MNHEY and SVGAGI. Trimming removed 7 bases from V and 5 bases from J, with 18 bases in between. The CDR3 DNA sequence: TGTGCCAGCACCACGGGAGGGGGCGGGAACAATGAGCAGTTCTTC. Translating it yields CASTTGGGGNNEQFF.

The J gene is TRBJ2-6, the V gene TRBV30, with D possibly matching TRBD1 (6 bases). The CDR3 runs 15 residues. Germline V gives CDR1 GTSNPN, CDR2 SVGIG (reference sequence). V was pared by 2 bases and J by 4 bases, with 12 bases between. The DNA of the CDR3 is TGTGCCTGGAGTCTAACCGGGACAGGGGCCAACGTCCTGACTTTC. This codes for CAWSLTGTGANVLTF.

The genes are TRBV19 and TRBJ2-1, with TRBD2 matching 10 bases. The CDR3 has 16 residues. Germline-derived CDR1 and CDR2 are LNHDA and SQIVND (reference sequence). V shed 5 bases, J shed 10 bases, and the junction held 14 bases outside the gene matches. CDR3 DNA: TGTGCCAGTAGTTCCCAAAGTAGCGGGGGGCCTCGGGAGCAGTTCTTC. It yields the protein CASSSQSSGGPREQFF. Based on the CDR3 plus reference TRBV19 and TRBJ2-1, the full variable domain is DGGITQSPKYLFRKEGQNVTLSCEQNLNHDAMYWYRQDPGQGLRLIYYSQIVNDFQKGDIAEGYSVSREKKESFPLTVTSAQKNPTAFYLCASSSQSSGGPREQFFGPGTRLTVL.

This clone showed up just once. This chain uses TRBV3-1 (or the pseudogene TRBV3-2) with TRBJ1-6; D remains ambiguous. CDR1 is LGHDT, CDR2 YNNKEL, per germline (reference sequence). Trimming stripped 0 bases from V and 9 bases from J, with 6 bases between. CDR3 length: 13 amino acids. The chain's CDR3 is CASSQDWGSPLHF. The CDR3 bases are TGTGCCAGCAGCCAAGATTGGGGTTCACCCCTCCACTTT.

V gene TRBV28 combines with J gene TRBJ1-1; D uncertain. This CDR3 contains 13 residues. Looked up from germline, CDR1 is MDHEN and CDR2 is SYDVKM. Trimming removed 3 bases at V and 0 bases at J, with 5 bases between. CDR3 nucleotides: TGTGCCAGCAGTTTGCCGATGAACACTGAAGCTTTCTTT. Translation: CASSLPMNTEAFF.

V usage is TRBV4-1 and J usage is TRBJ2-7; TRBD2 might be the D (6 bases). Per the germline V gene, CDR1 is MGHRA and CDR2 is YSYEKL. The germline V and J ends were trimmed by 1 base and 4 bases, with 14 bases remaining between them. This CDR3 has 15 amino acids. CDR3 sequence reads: CASSQGRDLQYEQYF. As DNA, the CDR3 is TGCGCCAGCAGCCAAGGTCGGGACTTACAATACGAGCAGTACTTC.

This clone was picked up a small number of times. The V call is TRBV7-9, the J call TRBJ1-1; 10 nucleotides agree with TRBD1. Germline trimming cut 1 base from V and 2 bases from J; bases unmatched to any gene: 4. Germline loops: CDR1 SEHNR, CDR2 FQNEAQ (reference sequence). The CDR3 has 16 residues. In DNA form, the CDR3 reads TGTGCCAGCAGCTTAGGAGACAGGGGGCCTAACACTGAAGCTTTCTTT. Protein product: CASSLGDRGPNTEAFF.

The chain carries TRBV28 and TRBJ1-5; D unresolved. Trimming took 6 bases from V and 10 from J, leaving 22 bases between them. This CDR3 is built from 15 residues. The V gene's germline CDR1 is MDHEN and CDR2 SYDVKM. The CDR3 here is CASSATRSDWPPQHF. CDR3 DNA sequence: TGTGCCAGCAGCGCGACCAGATCCGATTGGCCTCCCCAGCATTTT.

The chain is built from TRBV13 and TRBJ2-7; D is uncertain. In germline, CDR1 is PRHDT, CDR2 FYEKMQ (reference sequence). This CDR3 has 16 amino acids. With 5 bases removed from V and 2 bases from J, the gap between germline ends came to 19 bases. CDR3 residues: CASSTLGLRTTYEQYF. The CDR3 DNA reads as TGTGCCAGCAGCACCCTGGGCCTAAGGACCACCTACGAGCAGTACTTC.

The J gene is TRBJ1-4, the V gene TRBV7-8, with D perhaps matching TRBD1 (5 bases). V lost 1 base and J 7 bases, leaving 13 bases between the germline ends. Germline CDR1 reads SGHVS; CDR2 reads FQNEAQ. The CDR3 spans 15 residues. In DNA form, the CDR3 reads TGTGCCAGCAGCTTAGGAGCGACAAGGGGTGAAAAACTGTTTTTT. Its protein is CASSLGATRGEKLFF.

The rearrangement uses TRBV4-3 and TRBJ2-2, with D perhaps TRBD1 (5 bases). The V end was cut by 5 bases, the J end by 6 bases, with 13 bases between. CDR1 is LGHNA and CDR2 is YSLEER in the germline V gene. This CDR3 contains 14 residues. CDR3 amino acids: CASSYVRGAGELFF. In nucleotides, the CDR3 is TGCGCCAGCAGCTACGTAAGGGGCGCCGGGGAGCTGTTTTTT.

The CDR3 here is CASSPGPKSPLHF. The CDR3 bases are TGTGCCAGCTCACCAGGGCCTAAGTCACCCCTCCACTTT. The rearrangement joins TRBV18 to TRBJ1-6; D gene unclear. CDR3 length: 13 residues. The V and J ends lost 2 bases and 10 bases respectively, with 9 bases between them. Germline V lookup: CDR1 KGHSH, CDR2 LQKENI. The full variable domain, in which reference TRBV18 and TRBJ1-6 provide the parts outside the CDR3, is NAGVMQNPRHLVRRRGQEARLRCSPMKGHSHVYWYRQLPEEGLKFMVYLQKENIIDESGMPKERFSAEFPKEGPSILRIQQVVRGDSAAYFCASSPGPKSPLHFGNGTRLTVT.

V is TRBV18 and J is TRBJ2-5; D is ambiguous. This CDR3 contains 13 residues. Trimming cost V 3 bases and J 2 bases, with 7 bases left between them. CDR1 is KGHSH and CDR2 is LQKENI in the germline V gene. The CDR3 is CASSPSRQETQYF. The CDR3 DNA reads TGTGCCAGCTCACCGTCCAGACAAGAGACCCAGTACTTC. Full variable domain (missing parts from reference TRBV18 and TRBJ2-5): NAGVMQNPRHLVRRRGQEARLRCSPMKGHSHVYWYRQLPEEGLKFMVYLQKENIIDESGMPKERFSAEFPKEGPSILRIQQVVRGDSAAYFCASSPSRQETQYFGPGTRLLVL.